This T cell receptor beta chain was captured in a study of identical twins. TCRdb processed the 5' RACE reads anew with MiXCR; each CDR3 protein has one entry. The sample records over 500,000 distinct CDR3 sequences, roughly a fifth being singletons. Regarding the study as a whole: A lower insertion count was a feature of abundant cord blood beta clonotypes, with no such feature in memory repertoires.

Looked up from germline, CDR1 is SNHLY and CDR2 is FYNNEI. The CDR3 consists of 10 residues. This clonotype was seen at least ten times. Its antigen is undetermined. Compared with germline, one end of the junction differs, possibly owing to a read error. The data were also submitted as part of a second study, on T cells expressing NK-cell markers. As that report states: Among the eight sequenced donors, seven tested HCMV-seropositive and one tested seronegative.

The sequencing sample was made of CD4+ T cells sorted from blood. The receptor's source is a woman aged 18-35 years in good health. This sequence joins TRBV2 and TRBJ2-1; maybe TRBD1 (5 bases). CDR3 sequence: CASSVQQVLF. CDR3 DNA sequence: TGTGCCAGCAGTGTCCAACAGGTTCTCTTC.